This T cell receptor (beta chain) was obtained from a study of blood T cells in healthy people across ages. As concerns this clonotype: Its target is not known.

With a J-beta primer mix and a sample-barcoded 5' primer, a second PCR ran about 7 to 11 cycles. TCRdb ran MiXCR on the 5' RACE reads and lists one entry per CDR3 protein. The sample lists hundreds of thousands of distinct CDR3 sequences, around 68% occurring once. Whole-study results and caveats: In these data, TCR beta diversity tracked strongly with naive T cell percentage. Among long-lived donors, naive CD4+ cells were more numerous and diversity higher than in aged donors.

This TCR derives from a man younger than 45 in good health. The material sequenced was blood.

The CDR3 reads CASSLVGISYNEQFF. As DNA, the CDR3 is TGTGCCAGCAGCTTAGTAGGAATCTCCTACAATGAGCAGTTCTTC. The rearrangement links TRBV7-3 to TRBJ2-1; D gene unclear. V lost 2 bases and J 0 bases, leaving 8 bases between the germline ends. The CDR3 sequence is 15 residues long. Germline CDR1 is SGHTA and CDR2 is FQGTGA.